The 16 T cell receptor beta chains given below trace back to one sample, sequenced in a study. From the 5' RACE reads, TCRdb called clonotypes with MiXCR, one entry per CDR3 protein. The table shows about 11,000 distinct CDR3 sequences, with around 28% occurring only once. Cells sorted as Tregs were CD4+, CD25+ and CD127-/low. Material: Tregs sorted from a lymph node. Every receptor here comes from a female donor with breast cancer.

The rearrangement joins TRBV6-5 to TRBJ1-6, with 10 bases identical to TRBD1. Trimming took 7 bases from V and 10 from J; bases not matched to a gene: 7. The germline gives CDR1 MNHEY, CDR2 SVGAGI. The CDR3 totals 14 residues. CDR3 sequence: CASMRGQGRSPLHF. Here the CDR3 DNA reads TGTGCCAGCATGCGGGGACAGGGGCGGTCACCCCTCCACTTT.

The rearrangement joins TRBV24-1 to TRBJ1-2, with 8 bases identical to TRBD1. Trimming cost V 3 bases and J 13 bases; bases outside gene matches: 21. Germline lookup yields CDR1 KGHDR and CDR2 SFDVKD. CDR3 size: 17 residues. In DNA form, the CDR3 reads TGTGCCACCAGTGATCCGACCTCGACAGGGGTTGAATCTGGTTGCACCTTC. The encoded protein is CATSDPTSTGVESGCTF.

As to this clonotype: A read error may produce the germline difference seen at one junction end. The chain employs TRBV3-1 and TRBJ1-2; TRBD1 matches 11 bases. CDR3 size: 14 residues. Per germline, CDR1 LGHDT and CDR2 YNNKEL (reference sequence). The CDR3 bases are TGTGCCGGCAGTCTTGGACAGGGGGCTAGTGGCTACACCTTC. Protein: CAGSLGQGASGYTF.

This clonotype was seen many times. The V gene is TRBV5-1, the J gene TRBJ2-7; D gene uncertain. The germline V gene encodes CDR1 SGHRS and CDR2 YFSETQ. The germline V and J ends were trimmed by 2 bases and 5 bases, with 14 bases remaining between them. The CDR3 is 14 residues long. The CDR3 sequence is CASSFGVDINEQYF. CDR3 in DNA: TGCGCCAGCAGCTTTGGAGTAGATATCAACGAGCAGTACTTC.

Note on this clonotype: This sequence may be a read error, since a much larger clone differs from it by one base. V and J are TRBV5-1 and TRBJ2-1; maybe TRBD1 (6 bases). Looked up from germline, CDR1 is SGHRS and CDR2 is YFSETQ. The CDR3 has 13 amino acids. The CDR3 region has the DNA TGCACCAGCAGCTTGCAGGTGGACAGAATGAAGTTCTTC. Translated, it gives CTSSLQVDRMKFF.

This clonotype was seen ten or more times. The V and J genes are TRBV12-3 or TRBV12-4 and TRBJ2-7; D is undetermined. The CDR3 extends over 17 amino acids. The V and J ends lost 5 bases and 2 bases respectively, with 22 bases between them. Written as DNA, the CDR3 is TGTGCCAGCAGTCCCCCGCCAGGACGGCGATTAACCTACGAGCAGTACTTC. Protein product: CASSPPPGRRLTYEQYF.

This clonotype was seen at least ten times. The V call is TRBV24-1, the J call TRBJ2-2, with 8 bases lining up with TRBD1. J was trimmed by 4 bases and V by 10 bases; bases with no gene match: 10. The CDR3 spans 15 residues. The germline V gene has CDR1 KGHDR and CDR2 SFDVKD. The CDR3 reads CATGAQGAVTGELFF. For the CDR3, the DNA is TGTGCCACAGGCGCCCAGGGGGCTGTCACCGGGGAGCTGTTTTTT.

Comment on this clonotype: This clone may be a read error of a much larger clone one base away. The chain is built from TRBV5-1 and TRBJ2-3; D ambiguous. The germline gives CDR1 SGHRS, CDR2 YFSETQ. This CDR3 has 11 amino acids. Trimming took off 0 bases at V and 7 bases at J, with 3 bases between the two ends. The CDR3 DNA reads TGCGCCAGCAGCTTGGTAAATACGCAGTATTTT. The encoded protein is CASSLVNTQYF.

This clonotype has more than one count but fewer than ten. A much larger clone sits a single nucleotide away, making a read error possible. The chain's CDR3 is CASRVERNTEAFF. CDR3 nucleotides: TGTGCCAGCAGGGTTGAGCGAAACACTGAAGCTTTCTTT. This rearrangement joins TRBV6-5 to TRBJ1-1; D call uncertain. This CDR3 has 13 residues. Trimming took off 6 bases at V and 2 bases at J, with 10 bases between the two ends. Germline CDR1 reads MNHEY; CDR2 reads SVGAGI.

This clonotype was picked up many times. J is TRBJ1-1 and V is TRBV7-8; tentative D call: TRBD1 (5 bases). Deletions cut 0 bases from V and 0 bases from J, with 11 bases between. Germline CDR1 is SGHVS and CDR2 is FQNEAQ. The CDR3 is 16 residues long. CDR3 sequence (DNA): TGTGCCAGCAGCTTAGCTCCCAGACAGCTGAACACTGAAGCTTTCTTT. It is translated as CASSLAPRQLNTEAFF.

Concerning this clonotype: This clone may be a read error of a much larger clone one base away. This chain connects TRBV6-1 to TRBJ1-2, with D possibly matching TRBD1 (5 bases). The ends were cut back, 5 bases at V and 3 bases at J, with 13 bases in the middle. Germline V gene lookup returns CDR1 MNHNS and CDR2 SASEGT. The CDR3 runs to 14 residues. CDR3 nucleotides: TGTGCCAGCAGTATTCCGGGACCCCACTATGGCTACACCTTC. Translated: CASSIPGPHYGYTF.

This clonotype is medium-sized in the sample. V is TRBV9 and J is TRBJ1-2; D ambiguous. Trimming took off 6 bases at V and 3 bases at J, with 9 bases between the two ends. Germline lookup yields CDR1 SGDLS and CDR2 YYNGEE. This CDR3 has 12 amino acids. The CDR3 loop reads CASTGVYYGYTF. CDR3 coding DNA: TGTGCCAGCACCGGGGTCTACTATGGCTACACCTTC.

This clonotype came up a few times. A read error is possible here, since a much larger clone lies one base away. Here the CDR3 omits its conserved ending phenylalanine or tryptophan, so a read error is the likely source. V and J are TRBV5-1 and TRBJ2-1, with D maybe TRBD2 (5 bases). Germline-derived CDR1 and CDR2 are SGHRS and YFSETQ. The CDR3 extends over 15 amino acids. V lost 0 bases, J lost 7 bases, and 14 bases lay in between. DNA for the CDR3: TGCGCCAGCAGCTTGGTGTCACTAGTTGATAATGAGCAGTTCCTC. Translating gives CASSLVSLVDNEQFL.

This clonotype has at least ten counts. The genes are TRBV5-1 and TRBJ2-1; 13 bases align to TRBD2. The germline V gene has CDR1 SGHRS and CDR2 YFSETQ. The J segment lost 7 bases and the V segment lost 4 bases, leaving 8 bases of the junction unmatched. CDR3 size: 16 residues. CDR3 bases: TGCGCCAGCAGCCTACAAACTAGCGGGGGGGGAAATGAGCAGTTCTTC. Its protein is CASSLQTSGGGNEQFF.

This sequence joins TRBV7-3 and TRBJ2-1; D is ambiguous. This CDR3 has 15 residues. Germline V lookup: CDR1 SGHTA, CDR2 FQGTGA. The ends were cut back, 1 base at V and 5 bases at J, with 12 bases in the middle. The CDR3 sequence is CASSLMAPGNNEQFF. As DNA, the CDR3 is TGTGCCAGCAGCTTAATGGCGCCGGGTAACAATGAGCAGTTCTTC.

By sample share, this clonotype is medium-sized. CDR3 nucleotide sequence: TGTGCCAGCAGAAACGAGAACAATGAGCAGTTCTTC. This gives the protein CASRNENNEQFF. J is TRBJ2-1 and V is TRBV6-5; D call uncertain. This CDR3 is built from 12 residues. Germline CDR1 MNHEY, CDR2 SVGAGI. V was cut by 6 bases and J by 5 bases, with 8 bases left in between.